These 27 T cell receptor beta chains were all obtained from the same sample, sequenced in a study of CD8 T cells in ankylosing spondylitis. MiXCR, applied by TCRdb to the 5' RACE reads, yields one record per CDR3 protein. The table has 200,000 to 300,000 distinct CDR3 sequences, about 9.1% seen once. What was sequenced was blood, either unsorted or a sorted T cell fraction (not recorded which). Receptors were obtained from a male donor with ankylosing spondylitis or in good health (not recorded which).

The chain is built from TRBV19 and TRBJ1-5; D possibly corresponds to TRBD1 (6 bases). V lost 3 bases, J lost 9 bases, and 9 bases lay in between. Germline V lookup: CDR1 LNHDA, CDR2 SQIVND (reference sequence). CDR3 size: 12 residues. The DNA for the CDR3 is TGTGCCAGTAGTATCCAGGGGTCGCCCCAGCATTTT. Translation: CASSIQGSPQHF.

In this sample, this clonotype turned up many times. The chain combines TRBV2 with TRBJ1-2; the match to TRBD1 covers 7 bases. Germline CDR1 and CDR2: SNHLY and FYNNEI. The CDR3 consists of 14 residues. The junction had 13 bases not matched to a gene; V was cut back by 6 bases and J by 9 bases. The CDR3 DNA reads TGTGCCAGCAGCCGGAGGACAGGATCTATGCGCTACACCTTC. Translated: CASSRRTGSMRYTF.

Many counts were recorded for this clonotype. The chain has TRBV21-1 and TRBJ1-6. TRBV21-1 is a listed pseudogene. The CDR3 runs 12 residues. The CDR3: CASSLGSSPLHF. In DNA form, the CDR3 reads TGTGCCAGCAGCCTGGGAAGTTCACCCCTCCACTTT.

The sample holds many counts of this clonotype. The genes are TRBV20-1 and TRBJ1-1, with a weak D call TRBD1 (5 bases). Germline V CDR1 and CDR2: DFQATT, SNEGSKA (reference sequence). CDR3 length: 12 residues. The ends were cut back, 7 bases at V and 3 bases at J, with 12 bases in the middle. The CDR3 spells CSVPGRHTEAFF. The CDR3 region has the DNA TGCAGTGTACCGGGACGCCACACTGAAGCTTTCTTT.

This clonotype has ten or more counts. This rearrangement joins TRBV20-1 to TRBJ1-2, with unresolved D. This CDR3 comprises 14 residues. Deletions cut 1 base from V and 2 bases from J, with 11 bases between. Germline values: CDR1 DFQATT, CDR2 SNEGSKA (reference sequence). The CDR3 DNA is TGCAGTGCTAGAGCAGGAGAGGACAACTATGGCTACACCTTC. Translating gives CSARAGEDNYGYTF.

This clonotype came up many times. The genes are TRBV25-1 and TRBJ1-1; tentatively, D is TRBD1 (5 bases). Germline-derived CDR1 and CDR2 are MGHDK and SYGVNS. V lost 2 bases to trimming and J lost 4 bases, with 11 bases between them. The CDR3 runs to 14 residues. The CDR3 DNA follows: TGTGCCAGCAGTGAACCGGGGGTTACCACTGAAGCTTTCTTT. Translated: CASSEPGVTTEAFF.

This clonotype was seen ten or more times. The V call is TRBV20-1, the J call TRBJ2-3; TRBD2 aligns across 11 bases. The ends lost 7 bases at V and 1 base at J; junction bases unmatched: 16. Per germline, CDR1 DFQATT and CDR2 SNEGSKA (reference sequence). The CDR3 consists of 18 residues. This chain's CDR3 is CSVYLLAGGPLGTDTQYF. As DNA, the CDR3 is TGCAGTGTTTACCTTCTAGCGGGGGGCCCCCTTGGCACAGATACGCAGTATTTT.

The table lists this clonotype with many counts. The genes are TRBV12-3 or TRBV12-4 and TRBJ2-6; 10 nucleotides line up with TRBD2. CDR3 length equals 19 residues. The J segment lost 0 bases and the V segment lost 6 bases, leaving 11 bases of the junction unmatched. The CDR3 region is CASSSLQLAGSSGANVLTF. In DNA, the CDR3 is TGTGCCAGCAGCTCACTTCAACTAGCGGGGAGCTCTGGGGCCAACGTCCTGACTTTC.

The chain recombines TRBV12-3 or TRBV12-4 with TRBJ2-1, with 16 nucleotides matching TRBD2. J was trimmed by 8 bases and V by 7 bases; bases with no gene match: 8. The CDR3 consists of 16 residues. CDR3: CASTGGTSGGAYEQFF. CDR3 DNA: TGTGCCAGCACCGGCGGGACTAGCGGGGGGGCTTATGAGCAGTTCTTC.

This clonotype has ten or more counts. The V call is TRBV19, the J call TRBJ2-2, with TRBD1 matching over 12 bases. From germline, CDR1 is LNHDA and CDR2 SQIVND (reference sequence). This CDR3 spans 17 amino acids. V was pared by 6 bases and J by 2 bases, with 7 bases of the junction left unmatched. CDR3 in amino acids: CASRTGTGGANTGELFF. The DNA of the CDR3 is TGTGCCAGTAGGACCGGGACAGGGGGCGCAAACACCGGGGAGCTGTTTTTT.

In this sample, this clonotype turned up many times. This rearrangement joins TRBV7-8 to TRBJ2-5; D is undetermined. CDR1 and CDR2 (germline): SGHVS, FQNEAQ. V lost 11 bases to trimming and J lost 3 bases, with 4 bases between them. The CDR3 spans 9 residues. CDR3 amino acids: CAVKETQYF. In DNA, the CDR3 is TGTGCCGTTAAAGAGACCCAGTACTTC.

The V call is TRBV11-2, the J call TRBJ2-1; 12 bases agree with TRBD2. V shed 7 bases and J 5 bases; nucleotides not matched to a gene: 3. The CDR3 runs to 14 residues. Per the germline V gene, CDR1 is SGHAT and CDR2 is FQNNGV. The CDR3 DNA sequence: TGTGCCAGCACGACTAGCGGGAGCCACAATGAGCAGTTCTTC. It specifies CASTTSGSHNEQFF.

In this sample, this clonotype turned up many times. V gene TRBV5-1 combines with J gene TRBJ2-5; the D is unclear. The CDR3 totals 14 residues. V lost 0 bases, J lost 2 bases, and 8 bases lay in between. The V gene's germline CDR1 is SGHRS and CDR2 YFSETQ. The CDR3 sequence: CASSLEPAQETQYF. The CDR3 region has the DNA TGCGCCAGCAGCTTGGAGCCTGCACAAGAGACCCAGTACTTC. Combining the CDR3 with reference TRBV5-1 and TRBJ2-5 gives the whole variable domain KAGVTQTPRYLIKTRGQQVTLSCSPISGHRSVSWYQQTPGQGLQFLFEYFSETQRNKGNFPGRFSGRQFSNSRSEMNVSTLELGDSALYLCASSLEPAQETQYFGPGTRLLVL.

V gene TRBV27 combines with J gene TRBJ1-2; D is unclear. Trimming took 5 bases from V and 8 from J, leaving 21 bases between them. Germline V gene lookup returns CDR1 MNHEY and CDR2 SMNVEV (reference sequence). This CDR3 has 15 residues. The CDR3 region is CASSPYPTREGGYTF. The DNA of the CDR3 is TGTGCCAGCAGTCCCTACCCCACAAGGGAAGGAGGCTACACCTTC.

This clonotype was detected many times. The V call is TRBV4-3, the J call TRBJ2-5; D remains unclear. The V end lost 0 bases, the J end lost 4 bases, and 9 bases lay between the germline ends. This CDR3 is 14 amino acids long. Germline loops: CDR1 LGHNA, CDR2 YSLEER. CDR3 in amino acids: CASSQDRVPETQYF. The CDR3 DNA follows: TGCGCCAGCAGCCAAGATAGGGTGCCAGAGACCCAGTACTTC.

This clonotype was seen many times. The V call is TRBV9, the J call TRBJ2-2, with D possibly matching TRBD2 (5 bases). The CDR3 contains 14 residues. The V gene's germline CDR1 is SGDLS and CDR2 YYNGEE. V was cut by 4 bases and J by 5 bases, with 12 bases left in between. The CDR3 spells CASSHGSATGELFF. DNA for the CDR3: TGTGCCAGCAGCCATGGGAGCGCAACCGGGGAGCTGTTTTTT. Full variable domain (remainder filled in from reference TRBV9 and TRBJ2-2): DSGVTQTPKHLITATGQRVTLRCSPRSGDLSVYWYQQSLDQGLQFLIQYYNGEERAKGNILERFSAQQFPDLHSELNLSSLELGDSALYFCASSHGSATGELFFGEGSRLTVL.

This clonotype was seen repeatedly, ten times or more. CDR3 loop: CSVARAQETQYF. The CDR3 bases are TGCAGCGTCGCCCGGGCCCAAGAGACCCAGTACTTC. The chain combines TRBV29-1 with TRBJ2-5, with unresolved D. Trimming stripped 6 bases from V and 1 base from J, with 9 bases between. This CDR3 spans 12 amino acids. The germline V gene has CDR1 SQVTM and CDR2 ANQGSEA.

This clonotype was detected ten times or more. This rearrangement joins TRBV12-3 or TRBV12-4 to TRBJ2-5; 9 nucleotides match TRBD2. The V segment lost 3 bases and the J segment 7 bases; nucleotides outside the gene matches: 18. CDR3 size: 18 residues. CDR3 loop: CASSLTRGGAIDEVTQYF. The CDR3 DNA reads TGTGCCAGCAGTTTGACCCGCGGGGGGGCGATCGACGAGGTGACCCAGTACTTC.

Ten or more counts support this clonotype. The chain uses TRBV12-3 or TRBV12-4 and TRBJ2-2; no definite D call. This CDR3 spans 13 amino acids. The V and J ends lost 6 bases and 5 bases respectively, with 10 bases between them. CDR3 nucleotide sequence: TGTGCCAGCAGCTCGGACGCTACCGGGGAGCTGTTTTTT. Amino acids: CASSSDATGELFF.

This clonotype occurred many times. This rearrangement joins TRBV7-2 to TRBJ1-1; D is perhaps TRBD1 (5 bases). This CDR3 has 14 amino acids. V was shortened by 4 bases and J by 4 bases, with 13 bases between the two germline ends. The germline V gene encodes CDR1 SGHTA and CDR2 FQGNSA. CDR3 sequence (DNA): TGTGCCAGCAGCTATCGGGGGGGAATCACTGAAGCTTTCTTT. It yields the protein CASSYRGGITEAFF.

This clonotype was seen ten or more times. J is TRBJ2-1 and V is TRBV20-1, with D tentatively TRBD1 or TRBD2 (5 bases each). Germline CDR1 DFQATT, CDR2 SNEGSKA (reference sequence). The CDR3 extends over 13 amino acids. V was clipped by 4 bases and J by 7 bases, with 14 bases between them. The CDR3 reads CSATKPGRNEQFF. The CDR3, as DNA: TGCAGTGCTACCAAGCCAGGGAGAAATGAGCAGTTCTTC.

This clonotype came up many times. V usage is TRBV19 and J usage is TRBJ1-1; D is undetermined. Germline loops: CDR1 LNHDA, CDR2 SQIVND (reference sequence). The V end was cut by 5 bases, the J end by 5 bases, with 15 bases between. The CDR3 contains 14 residues. The CDR3 DNA is TGTGCCAGTAGTCTTGAAAACGGGATAACTGAAGCTTTCTTT. Its translation: CASSLENGITEAFF.

This clonotype was detected a few times. The rearrangement uses TRBV30 and TRBJ2-1; D perhaps matches TRBD2 (7 bases). CDR3 length equals 14 residues. Germline-derived CDR1 and CDR2 are GTSNPN and SVGIG (reference sequence). The germline V and J ends were trimmed by 3 bases and 7 bases, with 16 bases remaining between them. The CDR3 DNA is TGTGCCTGGAGGTGGGGAGGGGGGAGGAATGAGCAGTTCTTC. Protein product: CAWRWGGGRNEQFF.

As to this clonotype: A much larger clone lies one base from this, so it may be a read error. This chain links TRBV29-1 with TRBJ2-5; D remains ambiguous. With the DNA end fitting TRBJ2-1 better, the J assignment may be wrong. The CDR3 spans 8 residues. CDR1 SQVTM and CDR2 ANQGSEA come from the germline V gene. The CDR3 loop reads CSVETQFF. In DNA form, the CDR3 reads TGCAGCGTGGAGACCCAGTTCTTC.

This clonotype was picked up a small number of times. The chain employs TRBV20-1 and TRBJ2-2; 8 positions agree with TRBD2. Germline loops: CDR1 DFQATT, CDR2 SNEGSKA (reference sequence). The CDR3 has 14 amino acids. J gave up 4 bases and V 5 bases, and 6 bases lay outside the gene matches. The CDR3 protein is CSAAGGGGTGELFF. The CDR3 DNA reads TGCAGTGCTGCCGGGGGGGGTGGCACCGGGGAGCTGTTTTTT.

This clonotype was seen many times. The chain is built from TRBV20-1 and TRBJ1-3; no clear D gene. Germline loops: CDR1 DFQATT, CDR2 SNEGSKA (reference sequence). The CDR3 contains 12 residues. V lost 3 bases and J lost 4, with 7 bases in between. The CDR3 region is CSASPKGNTIYF. CDR3 nucleotide sequence: TGCAGTGCTAGTCCTAAAGGAAACACCATATATTTT.

Many counts were recorded for this clonotype. The rearrangement uses TRBV6-1 and TRBJ1-3; D call uncertain. This CDR3 has 13 residues. Trimming stripped 9 bases from V and 4 bases from J, with 13 bases between. Germline lookup yields CDR1 MNHNS and CDR2 SASEGT. CDR3 sequence: CASRGAGGNTIYF. The CDR3 DNA follows: TGTGCCAGTAGAGGAGCGGGGGGAAACACCATATATTTT.